This is a list of T cell receptor beta chains from one sample in a study of OX40 agonist ivuxolimab in advanced cancers. Sequencing used immunoSEQ multiplex PCR; TCRdb keeps in-frame clones, though not all of them. This sample has 65,000 to 80,000 clones, with approximately 88% found just once. The sample consisted of CD4+ or CD8+ T cells sorted from blood, taken in a trial of the OX40 agonist ivuxolimab. The receptors come from an adult with an advanced solid tumor such as melanoma, head and neck, liver or kidney cancer. Each CDR3 is given with its conserved first and last residue. Each record gives: D gene, J gene, clone size, V gene, CDR3 protein, CDR3 DNA. The D gene is left open where the match is weak. Size values are once, few and many counts, or a class for expanded clones, and some rows have none.

TRBD2 | TRBJ2-3 | - | TRBV2 | CASWSGGPTDTQYF | TGTGCCAGCTGGTCGGGAGGCCCCACAGATACGCAGTATTTT
- | TRBJ2-2 | - | TRBV7-3 | CASSPPGGASTGELFF | TGTGCCAGCAGCCCACCGGGTGGAGCGAGCACCGGGGAGCTGTTTTTT
TRBD2 | TRBJ2-1 | - | TRBV4-1 | CASSRAGLAGGPGQFF | TGCGCCAGCAGCCGAGCGGGACTAGCGGGGGGACCAGGGCAGTTCTTC
- | TRBJ2-7 | - | TRBV2 | CASRGHEQYF | TGTGCCAGCAGAGGACACGAGCAGTACTTC
TRBD1 | TRBJ2-7 | - | TRBV27 | CASSLSGRGLAEQYF | TGTGCCAGCAGTTTATCGGGCAGGGGGCTGGCCGAGCAGTACTTC
- | TRBJ1-2 | - | TRBV7-8 | CASSWEDGGGNYGYTF | TGTGCCAGCAGCTGGGAGGACGGGGGTGGAAACTATGGCTACACCTTC
TRBD1 | TRBJ1-1 | - | TRBV6-6 | CASSSPDRGNTEAFF | TGTGCCAGCAGTTCCCCCGACAGGGGGAACACTGAAGCTTTCTTT
- | TRBJ1-3 | - | TRBV6-6 | CASSLASGSSGNTIYF | TGTGCCAGCAGCCTTGCTAGCGGAAGCTCTGGAAACACCATATATTTT
- | TRBJ1-1 | - | TRBV5-4 | CASSRPFKGEAFF | TGTGCCAGCAGCCGTCCTTTCAAGGGTGAAGCTTTCTTT
- | TRBJ2-7 | few | TRBV19 | CASSIPGREQYF | TGTGCCAGTAGCATCCCTGGGCGGGAGCAGTACTTC
- | TRBJ1-2 | - | TRBV5-6 | CASSLVGSDGYTF | TGTGCCAGCAGCTTGGTAGGGTCGGACGGCTACACCTTC
- | TRBJ2-7 | - | TRBV6-6 | CASSYSNSYEQYF | TGTGCCAGCAGTTACTCGAACTCCTACGAGCAGTACTTC
- | TRBJ1-5 | - | TRBV13 | CASSSGVGQPQHF | TGTGCCAGCAGCTCAGGGGTTGGACAGCCCCAGCATTTT
- | TRBJ2-6 | - | TRBV5-1 | CASSLQGLAGANVLTF | TGCGCCAGCAGCTTGCAAGGATTAGCTGGGGCCAACGTCCTGACTTTC
TRBD1 | TRBJ1-5 | - | TRBV19 | CASSASTGASNQPQHF | TGTGCCAGTAGTGCCTCGACAGGGGCTAGCAATCAGCCCCAGCATTTT
TRBD1 | TRBJ2-7 | - | TRBV28 | CASSFHRGGRYEQYF | TGTGCCAGCAGCTTCCACAGGGGTGGCCGCTACGAGCAGTACTTC
TRBD2 | TRBJ2-1 | - | TRBV7-2 | CASSAGTSTYNEQFF | TGTGCCAGCAGCGCCGGGACTAGTACATACAATGAGCAGTTCTTC
- | TRBJ2-3 | - | TRBV11-1 | CASSPWQSTDTQYF | TGTGCCAGCAGCCCCTGGCAGAGCACAGATACGCAGTATTTT
- | TRBJ1-1 | - | TRBV11-3 | CASSKDGAEAFF | TGTGCCAGCAGCAAAGATGGGGCTGAAGCTTTCTTT
- | TRBJ2-7 | - | TRBV21-1 | CASSKVKWDRICYEQYF | TGTGCCAGCAGCAAAGTCAAGTGGGACAGGATTTGCTACGAGCAGTACTTC
- | TRBJ2-1 | - | TRBV9 | CASSVEDYATYEQFF | TGTGCCAGCAGCGTAGAGGACTACGCGACCTATGAGCAGTTCTTC
- | TRBJ2-5 | - | TRBV11-2 | CASSFSEIQETQYF | TGTGCCAGCAGCTTCTCGGAGATCCAAGAGACCCAGTACTTC
TRBD1 | TRBJ1-2 | - | TRBV10-3 | CAISEGGQGYYGYTF | TGTGCCATCAGTGAGGGGGGACAGGGTTACTATGGCTACACCTTC
TRBD1 | TRBJ1-3 | once | TRBV12-5 | CASGLSGTGGNTIYF | TGTGCTAGTGGGCTCTCCGGGACAGGGGGAAACACCATATATTTT
TRBD1 | TRBJ2-1 | - | TRBV29-1 | CSVELGDRESNEQFF | TGCAGCGTTGAATTAGGGGACAGAGAAAGCAATGAGCAGTTCTTC
- | TRBJ2-7 | - | TRBV9 | CASSVGFTGTEQYF | TGTGCCAGCAGCGTAGGTTTTACGGGGACCGAGCAGTACTTC
- | TRBJ2-7 | - | TRBV11-1 | CASSLWAGSYEQYF | TGTGCCAGCAGCTTATGGGCAGGGTCCTACGAGCAGTACTTC
TRBD2 | TRBJ2-3 | - | TRBV2 | CASSESGTGVDTQYF | TGTGCCAGCAGTGAGAGCGGGACCGGGGTAGATACGCAGTATTTT